The 9 T cell receptor beta chains in this list originate from one sample, sequenced in a study of blood T cell repertoires in COVID-19. The assay was immunoSEQ multiplex PCR, and TCRdb's table has in-frame clones only and misses some. This table has 300,000 to 450,000 clones, roughly 86% appearing once. The sequencing input was peripheral blood. The receptors stem from a human donor with acute or convalescent COVID-19. The donor label of this sample is uncertain.

The chain uses TRBV30 and TRBJ2-3; D might be TRBD1 (5 bases). The CDR3 is 13 amino acids. The germline V and J ends were trimmed by 5 bases and 4 bases, with 13 bases remaining between them. CDR1 is GTSNPN, CDR2 SVGIG, per germline (reference sequence). The CDR3 sequence: CAWDTGSSDTQYF. For the CDR3, the DNA is TGTGCCTGGGATACAGGCAGCTCAGATACGCAGTATTTT.

J is TRBJ1-3 and V is TRBV30; D possibly corresponds to TRBD1 (6 bases). The CDR3 sequence is 17 residues long. Per germline, CDR1 GTSNPN and CDR2 SVGIG (reference sequence). V dropped 6 bases and J dropped 0 bases, with 21 bases sitting between them. The CDR3 DNA follows: TGTGCCTGTCTGTTAGGGGGTCGGGGTTACTCTGGAAACACCATATATTTT. Translating gives CACLLGGRGYSGNTIYF.

V gene TRBV5-1 combines with J gene TRBJ2-1; 7 positions agree with TRBD2. Germline CDR1 and CDR2: SGHRS and YFSETQ. The CDR3 contains 14 residues. V lost 3 bases to trimming and J lost 7 bases; unmatched junction nucleotides: 7. CDR3 protein: CASSSGAGNNEQFF. The DNA for the CDR3 is TGCGCCAGCAGCTCGGGAGCGGGAAATAATGAGCAGTTCTTC.

The chain recombines TRBV4-1 with TRBJ1-5, with D uncertain. CDR1 and CDR2 (germline): MGHRA, YSYEKL. CDR3 size: 13 residues. The ends were cut back, 1 base at V and 5 bases at J, with 6 bases in the middle. The CDR3 region has the DNA TGCGCCAGCAGCCAAGCCCTAGATCAGCCCCAGCATTTT. Translation: CASSQALDQPQHF.

This clone was detected a few times. The rearrangement joins TRBV3-1 (or the pseudogene TRBV3-2) to TRBJ2-1; D perhaps matches TRBD1 (5 bases). The germline V and J ends were trimmed by 4 bases and 5 bases, with 15 bases remaining between them. From germline, CDR1 is LGHDT and CDR2 YNNKEL (reference sequence). The CDR3 has 15 amino acids. The chain's CDR3 is CASSRGQGRDNEQFF. CDR3 DNA sequence: TGTGCCAGCAGCCGCGGCCAGGGAAGGGACAATGAGCAGTTCTTC.

This clone turned up a few times. The chain combines TRBV28 with TRBJ1-2; TRBD1 agrees at 8 bases. Germline V gene data show CDR1 as MDHEN and CDR2 as SYDVKM. With 4 bases clipped from V and 5 bases from J, the junction kept 15 bases outside the gene matches. This CDR3 spans 17 amino acids. DNA of the CDR3: TGTGCCAGCAGTTCGTGGCGTCCAGGGGGCTACCTGTATGGCTACACCTTC. Protein sequence: CASSSWRPGGYLYGYTF.

The gene calls are TRBV30 and TRBJ1-3; D may be TRBD1 (5 bases). The CDR3 totals 15 residues. Germline assignment: CDR1 GTSNPN and CDR2 SVGIG (reference sequence). Deletions cut 1 base from V and 7 bases from J, with 17 bases between. CDR3 nucleotides: TGTGCCTGGAGTGGTTTGGGGCTCTTGGGGAACACCATATATTTT. As protein: CAWSGLGLLGNTIYF.

This clone has more than one count but fewer than ten. The chain carries TRBV9 and TRBJ1-2; D call uncertain. Germline V gene sequence: CDR1 SGDLS, CDR2 YYNGEE. The CDR3 sequence is 12 residues long. With 4 bases removed from V and 4 bases from J, the gap between germline ends came to 8 bases. The CDR3 nucleotides are TGTGCCAGCAGCCGAGAGATCTATGGCTACACCTTC. Protein sequence: CASSREIYGYTF. Looking up the rest from reference TRBV9 and TRBJ1-2 gives the full variable domain: DSGVTQTPKHLITATGQRVTLRCSPRSGDLSVYWYQQSLDQGLQFLIQYYNGEERAKGNILERFSAQQFPDLHSELNLSSLELGDSALYFCASSREIYGYTFGSGTRLTVV.

The genes are TRBV29-1 and TRBJ1-1; D is possibly TRBD1 (6 bases). The CDR3 length is 12 residues. CDR1 and CDR2 from the germline V gene are SQVTM and ANQGSEA. V was trimmed by 3 bases and J by 8 bases, leaving 13 bases between them. The CDR3 sequence: CSVDLQGKEAFF. For the CDR3, the DNA is TGCAGCGTTGATTTACAGGGCAAAGAAGCTTTCTTT. Full variable domain (remainder filled in from reference TRBV29-1 and TRBJ1-1): SAVISQKPSRDICQRGTSLTIQCQVDSQVTMMFWYRQQPGQSLTLIATANQGSEATYESGFVIDKFPISRPNLTFSTLTVSNMSPEDSSIYLCSVDLQGKEAFFGQGTRLTVV.